This T cell receptor (beta chain) was identified in a study of cytomegalovirus exposure and HLA in healthy donors. Though probably carrying unrecorded immune exposures, donors were nominally healthy at sampling. CDR1 is SGHNT and CDR2 is YENEEA in the germline V gene. V was cut by 7 bases and J by 2 bases, with 12 bases left in between. This CDR3 comprises 13 residues. The PCR contained 60 Vbeta and 13 Jbeta primers. Generated by immunoSEQ multiplex PCR, the TCRdb table keeps only in-frame clones and is missing some. The sample yields 120,000 or so clones, 75% to 85% seen once. Note on this clone: Its antigen is not identified.

Regarding the study as a whole: Earlier findings revealed that most TCR beta V segments proved productive either about 90% or about 30% of the time. In a later analysis, productive TCRs from donors in an Asian-associated ancestry cluster reportedly carried fewer N-insertions than the cohort mean. Listed as cytomegalovirus-associated were 150 to 200 TCR beta chains.

The clonotype originates from a man aged 25-45 years in good health and CMV-seronegative. The sequenced sample was PBMCs. V usage is TRBV11-3 and J usage is TRBJ2-7; possibly TRBD1 for D (5 bases). The CDR3 protein is CASKAGWAYEQYF. CDR3 DNA sequence: TGTGCCAGCAAGGCAGGGTGGGCCTACGAGCAGTACTTC.